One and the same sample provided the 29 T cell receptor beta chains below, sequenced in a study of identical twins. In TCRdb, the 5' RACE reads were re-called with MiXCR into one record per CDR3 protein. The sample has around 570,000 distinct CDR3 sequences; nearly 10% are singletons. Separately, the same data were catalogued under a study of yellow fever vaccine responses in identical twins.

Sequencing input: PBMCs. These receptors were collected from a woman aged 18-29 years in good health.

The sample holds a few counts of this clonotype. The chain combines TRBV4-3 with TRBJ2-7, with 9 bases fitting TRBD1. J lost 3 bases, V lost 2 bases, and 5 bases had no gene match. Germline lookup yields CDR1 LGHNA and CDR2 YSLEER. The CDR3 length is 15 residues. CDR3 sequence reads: CASSQRTGDLYEQYF. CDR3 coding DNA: TGCGCCAGCAGCCAACGGACAGGGGACCTCTACGAGCAGTACTTC.

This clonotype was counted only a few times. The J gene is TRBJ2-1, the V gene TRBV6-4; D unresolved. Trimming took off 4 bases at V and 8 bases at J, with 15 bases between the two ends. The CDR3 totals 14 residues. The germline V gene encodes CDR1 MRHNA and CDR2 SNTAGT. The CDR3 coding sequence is TGTGCCAGCAGTGCCTACGTGGGCCTCGATGAGCAGTTCTTC. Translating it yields CASSAYVGLDEQFF.

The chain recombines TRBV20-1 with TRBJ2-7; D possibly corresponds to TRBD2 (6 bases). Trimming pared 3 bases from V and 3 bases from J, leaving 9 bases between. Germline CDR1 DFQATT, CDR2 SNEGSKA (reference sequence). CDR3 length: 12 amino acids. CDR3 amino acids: CSASGRLYEQYF. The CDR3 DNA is TGCAGTGCTAGCGGGAGACTCTACGAGCAGTACTTC.

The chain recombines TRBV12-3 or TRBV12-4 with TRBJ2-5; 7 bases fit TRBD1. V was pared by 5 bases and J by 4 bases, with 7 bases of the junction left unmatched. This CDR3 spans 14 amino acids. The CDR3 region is CASSLTGAPETQYF. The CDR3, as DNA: TGTGCCAGCAGTCTAACAGGGGCCCCAGAGACCCAGTACTTC.

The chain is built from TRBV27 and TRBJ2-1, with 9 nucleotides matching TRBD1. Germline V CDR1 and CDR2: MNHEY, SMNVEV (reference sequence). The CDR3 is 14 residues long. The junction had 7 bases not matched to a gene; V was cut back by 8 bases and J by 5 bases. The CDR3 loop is CASGRDRDHNEQFF. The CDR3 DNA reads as TGTGCCAGCGGGCGGGACAGGGACCACAATGAGCAGTTCTTC.

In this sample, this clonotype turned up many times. CDR3 sequence: CASSVDYEQYF. CDR3 DNA sequence: TGTGCCAGCAGCGTAGACTACGAGCAGTACTTC. This sequence joins TRBV2 and TRBJ2-7; no reliable D call. CDR1 and CDR2 (germline): SNHLY, FYNNEI. This CDR3 has 11 amino acids. The V end lost 6 bases, the J end lost 3 bases, and 6 bases lay between the germline ends.

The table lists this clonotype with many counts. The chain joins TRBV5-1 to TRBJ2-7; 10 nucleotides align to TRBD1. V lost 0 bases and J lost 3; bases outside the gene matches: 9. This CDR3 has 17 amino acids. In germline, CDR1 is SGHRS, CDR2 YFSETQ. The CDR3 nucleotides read TGCGCCAGCAGCTTGGCCGACAGGGGGCGGTTGGACTACGAGCAGTACTTC. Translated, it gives CASSLADRGRLDYEQYF.

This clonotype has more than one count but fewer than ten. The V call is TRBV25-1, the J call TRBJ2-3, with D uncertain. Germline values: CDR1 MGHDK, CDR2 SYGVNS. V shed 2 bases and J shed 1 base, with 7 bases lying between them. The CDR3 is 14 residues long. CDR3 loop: CASSEIHRTDTQYF. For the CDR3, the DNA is TGTGCCAGCAGTGAAATACACCGCACAGATACGCAGTATTTT. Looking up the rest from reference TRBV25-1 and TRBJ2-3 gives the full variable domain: EADIYQTPRYLVIGTGKKITLECSQTMGHDKMYWYQQDPGMELHLIHYSYGVNSTEKGDLSSESTVSRIRTEHFPLTLESARPSHTSQYLCASSEIHRTDTQYFGPGTRLTVL.

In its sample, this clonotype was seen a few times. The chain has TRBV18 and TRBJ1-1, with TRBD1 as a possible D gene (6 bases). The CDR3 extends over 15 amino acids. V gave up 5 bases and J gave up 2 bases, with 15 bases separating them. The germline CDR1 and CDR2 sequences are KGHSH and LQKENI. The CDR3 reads CASSSRTASNTEAFF. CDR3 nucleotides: TGTGCCAGCTCATCCCGGACAGCCAGCAACACTGAAGCTTTCTTT.

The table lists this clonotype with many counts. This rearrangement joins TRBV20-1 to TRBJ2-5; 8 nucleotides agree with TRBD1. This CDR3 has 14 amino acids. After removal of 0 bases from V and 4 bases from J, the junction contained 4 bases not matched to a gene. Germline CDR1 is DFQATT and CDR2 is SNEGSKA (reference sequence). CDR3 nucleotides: TGCAGTGCTAGAGATGGGGGGACAGGAGAGACCCAGTACTTC. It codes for CSARDGGTGETQYF.

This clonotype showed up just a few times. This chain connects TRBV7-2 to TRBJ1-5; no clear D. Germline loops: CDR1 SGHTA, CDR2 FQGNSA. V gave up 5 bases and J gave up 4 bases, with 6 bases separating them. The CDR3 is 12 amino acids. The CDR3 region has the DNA TGTGCCAGCAGCCGACCTAATCAGCCCCAGCATTTT. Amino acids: CASSRPNQPQHF.

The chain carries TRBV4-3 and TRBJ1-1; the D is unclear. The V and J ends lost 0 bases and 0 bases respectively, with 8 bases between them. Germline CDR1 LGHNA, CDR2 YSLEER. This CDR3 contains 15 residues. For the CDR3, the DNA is TGCGCCAGCAGCCAAGATTGGGCCGTGAACACTGAAGCTTTCTTT. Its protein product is CASSQDWAVNTEAFF.

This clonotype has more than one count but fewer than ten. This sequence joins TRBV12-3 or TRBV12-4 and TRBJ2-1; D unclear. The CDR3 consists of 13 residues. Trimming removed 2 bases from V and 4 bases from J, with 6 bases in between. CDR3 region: CASSLLEYNEQFF. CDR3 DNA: TGTGCCAGCAGTTTATTGGAATACAATGAGCAGTTCTTC.

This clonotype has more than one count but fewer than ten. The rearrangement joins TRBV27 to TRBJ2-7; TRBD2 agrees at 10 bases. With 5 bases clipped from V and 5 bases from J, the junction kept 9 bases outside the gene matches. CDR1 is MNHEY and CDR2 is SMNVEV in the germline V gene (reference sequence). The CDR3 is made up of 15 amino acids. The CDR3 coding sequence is TGTGCCAGCAGTCCCGTTTCACTAGCGGGGAACGAGCAGTACTTC. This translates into CASSPVSLAGNEQYF.

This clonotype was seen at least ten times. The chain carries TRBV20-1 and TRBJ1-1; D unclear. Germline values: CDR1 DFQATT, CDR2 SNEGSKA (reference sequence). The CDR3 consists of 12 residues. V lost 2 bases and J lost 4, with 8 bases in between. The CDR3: CSARLRSTEAFF. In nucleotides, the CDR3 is TGCAGTGCTAGACTTCGGAGCACTGAAGCTTTCTTT.

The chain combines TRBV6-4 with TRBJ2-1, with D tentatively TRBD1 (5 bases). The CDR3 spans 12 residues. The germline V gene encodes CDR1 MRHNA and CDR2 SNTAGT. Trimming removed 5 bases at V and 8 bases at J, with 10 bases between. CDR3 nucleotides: TGTGCCAGCAGTATGGGGCCGGATGAGCAGTTCTTC. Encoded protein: CASSMGPDEQFF.

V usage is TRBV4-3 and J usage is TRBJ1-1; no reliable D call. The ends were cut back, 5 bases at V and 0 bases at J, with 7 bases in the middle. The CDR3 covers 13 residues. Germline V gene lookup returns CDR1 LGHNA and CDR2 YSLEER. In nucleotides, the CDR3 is TGCGCCAGCAGCATTCGGATGAACACTGAAGCTTTCTTT. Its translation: CASSIRMNTEAFF.

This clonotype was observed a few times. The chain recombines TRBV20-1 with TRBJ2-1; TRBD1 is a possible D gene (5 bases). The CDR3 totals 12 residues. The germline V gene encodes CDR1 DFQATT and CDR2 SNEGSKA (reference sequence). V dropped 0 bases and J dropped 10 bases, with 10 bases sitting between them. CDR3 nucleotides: TGCAGTGCTAGAGATTTTAGGGGCGAGCAGTTCTTC. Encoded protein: CSARDFRGEQFF.

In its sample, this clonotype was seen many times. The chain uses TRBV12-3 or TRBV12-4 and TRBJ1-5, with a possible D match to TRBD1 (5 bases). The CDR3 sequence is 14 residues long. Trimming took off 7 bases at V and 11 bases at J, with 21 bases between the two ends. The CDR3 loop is CASTETGGIGAQHF. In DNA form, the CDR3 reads TGTGCCAGCACCGAGACCGGGGGGATAGGAGCCCAGCATTTT.

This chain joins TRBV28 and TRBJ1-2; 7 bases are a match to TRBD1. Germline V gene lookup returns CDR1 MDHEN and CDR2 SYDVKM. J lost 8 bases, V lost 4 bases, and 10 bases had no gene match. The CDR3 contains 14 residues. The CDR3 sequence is CASSWDGTVNGYTF. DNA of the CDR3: TGTGCCAGCAGTTGGGACGGGACAGTCAACGGCTACACCTTC.

The CDR3 spells CASSLSTGTYEQYF. Here the CDR3 DNA reads TGTGCCAGCAGTTTATCTACAGGGACCTACGAGCAGTACTTC. V gene TRBV28 combines with J gene TRBJ2-7; perhaps TRBD1 as D (6 bases). With 1 base removed from V and 2 bases from J, the gap between germline ends came to 9 bases. The CDR3 loop spans 14 amino acids. Germline CDR1 MDHEN, CDR2 SYDVKM.

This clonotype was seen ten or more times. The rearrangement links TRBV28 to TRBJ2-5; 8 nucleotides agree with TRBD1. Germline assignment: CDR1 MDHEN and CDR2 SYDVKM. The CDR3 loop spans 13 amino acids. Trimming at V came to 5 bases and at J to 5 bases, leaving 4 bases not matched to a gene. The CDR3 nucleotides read TGTGCCAGCAGTGACAGGGGCTGGGAGACCCAGTACTTC. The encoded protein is CASSDRGWETQYF.

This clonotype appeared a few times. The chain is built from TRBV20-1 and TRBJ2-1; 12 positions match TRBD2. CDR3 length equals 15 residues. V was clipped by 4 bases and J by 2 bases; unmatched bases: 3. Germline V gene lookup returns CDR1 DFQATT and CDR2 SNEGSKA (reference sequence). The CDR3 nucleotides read TGCAGTGCTACGACTAGCGGGAGTACCTACAATGAGCAGTTCTTC. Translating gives CSATTSGSTYNEQFF.

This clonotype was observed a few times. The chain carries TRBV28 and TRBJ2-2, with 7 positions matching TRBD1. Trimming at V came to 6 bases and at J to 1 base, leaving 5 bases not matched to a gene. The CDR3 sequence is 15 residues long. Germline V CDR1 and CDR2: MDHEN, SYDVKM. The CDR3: CASSRDRRNTGELFF. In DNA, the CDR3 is TGTGCCAGCAGCCGGGACAGACGGAACACCGGGGAGCTGTTTTTT. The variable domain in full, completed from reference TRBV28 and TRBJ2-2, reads DVKVTQSSRYLVKRTGEKVFLECVQDMDHENMFWYRQDPGLGLRLIYFSYDVKMKEKGDIPEGYSVSREKKERFSLILESASTNQTSMYLCASSRDRRNTGELFFGEGSRLTVL.

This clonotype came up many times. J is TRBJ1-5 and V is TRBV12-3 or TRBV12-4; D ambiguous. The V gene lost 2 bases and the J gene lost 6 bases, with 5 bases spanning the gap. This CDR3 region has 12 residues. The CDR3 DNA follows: TGTGCCAGCAGTTTAATCGGTCAGCCCCAGCATTTT. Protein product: CASSLIGQPQHF.

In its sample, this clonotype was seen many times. CDR3 DNA: TGTGCCAGCAGTTACCGCCAGGCTACGAACACCGGGGAGCTGTTTTTT. Translation gives CASSYRQATNTGELFF. The chain joins TRBV6-5 to TRBJ2-2; D is ambiguous. With 2 bases removed from V and 0 bases from J, the gap between germline ends came to 10 bases. The CDR3 covers 16 residues. Germline CDR1 MNHEY, CDR2 SVGAGI.

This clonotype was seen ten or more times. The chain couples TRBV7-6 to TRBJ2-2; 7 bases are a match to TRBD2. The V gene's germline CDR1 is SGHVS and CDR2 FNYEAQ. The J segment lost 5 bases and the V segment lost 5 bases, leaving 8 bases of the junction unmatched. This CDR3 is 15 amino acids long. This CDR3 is CASSLVSGSTGELFF. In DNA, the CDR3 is TGTGCCAGCAGCCTTGTTAGCGGGTCGACCGGGGAGCTGTTTTTT.

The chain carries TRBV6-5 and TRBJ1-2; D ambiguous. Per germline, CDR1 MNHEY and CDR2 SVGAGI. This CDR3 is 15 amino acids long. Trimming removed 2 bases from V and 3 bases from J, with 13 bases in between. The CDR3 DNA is TGTGCCAGCAGTTACCGCGGCAGCCTGGACTATGGCTACACCTTC. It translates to CASSYRGSLDYGYTF.

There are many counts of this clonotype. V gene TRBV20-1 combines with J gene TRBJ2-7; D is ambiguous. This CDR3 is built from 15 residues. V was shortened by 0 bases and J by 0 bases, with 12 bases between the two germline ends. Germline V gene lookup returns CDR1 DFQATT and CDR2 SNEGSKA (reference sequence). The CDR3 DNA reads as TGCAGTGCTAGAGATCTGGGCCTGAGCTCCTACGAGCAGTACTTC. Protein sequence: CSARDLGLSSYEQYF.